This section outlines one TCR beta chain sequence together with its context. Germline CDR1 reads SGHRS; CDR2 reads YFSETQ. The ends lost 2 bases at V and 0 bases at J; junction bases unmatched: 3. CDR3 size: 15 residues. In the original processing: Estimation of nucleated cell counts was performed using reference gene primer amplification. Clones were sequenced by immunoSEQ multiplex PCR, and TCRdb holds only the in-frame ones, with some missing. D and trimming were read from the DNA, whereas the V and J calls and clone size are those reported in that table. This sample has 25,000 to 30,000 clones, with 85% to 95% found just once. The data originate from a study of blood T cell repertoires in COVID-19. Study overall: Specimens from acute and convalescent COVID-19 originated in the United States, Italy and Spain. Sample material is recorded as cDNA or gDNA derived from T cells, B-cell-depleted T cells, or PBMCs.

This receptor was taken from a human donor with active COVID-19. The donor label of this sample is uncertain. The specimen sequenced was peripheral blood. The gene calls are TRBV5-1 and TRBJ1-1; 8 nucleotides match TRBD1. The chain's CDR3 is CASSFRTGMNTEAFF. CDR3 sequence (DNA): TGCGCCAGCAGCTTCCGGACAGGGATGAACACTGAAGCTTTCTTT.